The 21 T cell receptor beta chains reported below all come from one sample, sequenced in a study of cytomegalovirus exposure and HLA in healthy donors. PCR involved 60 Vbeta and 13 Jbeta primers. Data came from immunoSEQ multiplex PCR; TCRdb stores just in-frame clones and leaves some out. The repertoire holds about 98,000 clones, more than 60% seen once, with approximately 11% in the top ten. The sequenced material came from PBMCs. These receptors were taken from a man between 18 and 29 years old in good health and CMV-seropositive.

V gene TRBV6-6 combines with J gene TRBJ2-7; 8 bases are a match to TRBD2. The CDR3 consists of 13 residues. The junction had 5 bases not matched to a gene; V was cut back by 8 bases and J by 2 bases. Germline V lookup: CDR1 MNHNY, CDR2 SVGAGI (reference sequence). The CDR3 DNA sequence: TGTGCCAGCGGGCGGGGGGCAACCTACGAGCAGTACTTC. It is translated as CASGRGATYEQYF.

This rearrangement joins TRBV27 to TRBJ2-7; 8 nucleotides agree with TRBD2. This CDR3 spans 14 amino acids. CDR1 and CDR2 from the germline V gene are MNHEY and SMNVEV (reference sequence). With 1 base clipped from V and 11 bases from J, the junction kept 10 bases outside the gene matches. The CDR3 spells CASSLWSPGGLEYF. Here the CDR3 DNA reads TGTGCCAGCAGTTTATGGAGTCCGGGGGGGCTGGAGTACTTC.

A single count supports this clone. The chain is built from TRBV6-5 and TRBJ1-2; 7 bases map to TRBD1. Germline values: CDR1 MNHEY, CDR2 SVGAGI. The V segment lost 2 bases and the J segment 5 bases; nucleotides outside the gene matches: 8. This CDR3 is 15 amino acids long. This CDR3 is CASSYEGGESYGYTF. Written as DNA, the CDR3 is TGTGCCAGCAGTTACGAAGGGGGCGAGTCGTATGGCTACACCTTC.

This clone was observed a few times. This CDR3 is also generated by other DNA sequences in the sample. The genes are TRBV6-4 and TRBJ1-1, with D possibly matching TRBD1 (6 bases). The CDR3 is 14 residues long. Germline V gives CDR1 MRHNA, CDR2 SNTAGT. V lost 6 bases to trimming and J lost 6 bases, with 17 bases between them. The CDR3 loop reads CASSNQGRSAEAFF. In DNA, the CDR3 is TGTGCCAGCAGCAATCAGGGGCGAAGTGCTGAAGCTTTCTTT.

The rearrangement uses TRBV5-1 and TRBJ2-7, with 9 bases lining up with TRBD1. The CDR3 totals 15 residues. Germline values: CDR1 SGHRS, CDR2 YFSETQ. Trimming at V came to 2 bases and at J to 4 bases, leaving 7 bases not matched to a gene. Here the CDR3 reads CASSFRTGAAYEQYF. The CDR3 coding sequence is TGCGCCAGCAGCTTCCGGACAGGGGCGGCTTACGAGCAGTACTTC.

This clone was seen only a few times. V is TRBV5-1 and J is TRBJ2-1; 15 positions agree with TRBD2. The CDR3 is 16 residues long. J lost 7 bases, V lost 4 bases, and 6 bases had no gene match. CDR1 SGHRS and CDR2 YFSETQ come from the germline V gene. Written as DNA, the CDR3 is TGCGCCAGCAGCACCGAGGGACTAGCGGGGGGAAATGAGCAGTTCTTC. Translated, it gives CASSTEGLAGGNEQFF.

The chain employs TRBV5-1 and TRBJ2-1; D is ambiguous. Trimming left V 4 bases short and J 5 bases short, with 10 bases between. Germline CDR1 reads SGHRS; CDR2 reads YFSETQ. This CDR3 is built from 13 residues. The CDR3 protein is CASSHSRDNEQFF. CDR3 coding DNA: TGCGCCAGCAGCCACTCCCGGGACAATGAGCAGTTCTTC.

There are a few counts of this clone. This chain joins TRBV6-4 and TRBJ2-7, with TRBD1 identical over 10 bases. CDR1 and CDR2 from the germline V gene are MRHNA and SNTAGT. This CDR3 is 14 amino acids long. V trimming: 2 bases; J trimming: 5 bases; junction bases outside the gene matches: 3. CDR3 residues: CASSDRDRGHEQYF. The CDR3 nucleotides are TGTGCCAGCAGTGACAGGGACAGGGGACACGAGCAGTACTTC.

V usage is TRBV4-1 and J usage is TRBJ2-7, with a tentative D call TRBD2 (5 bases). Germline CDR1 MGHRA, CDR2 YSYEKL. With 4 bases removed from V and 2 bases from J, the gap between germline ends came to 18 bases. CDR3 size: 16 residues. The CDR3 sequence is CASSPRFRSEAYEQYF. The CDR3 DNA sequence: TGCGCCAGCAGCCCAAGATTTAGGTCGGAGGCCTACGAGCAGTACTTC.

The rearrangement links TRBV10-2 to TRBJ2-3; possible D gene TRBD2, 5 bases. CDR1 and CDR2 from the germline V gene are WSHSY and SAAADI. The CDR3 consists of 11 residues. The germline V and J ends were trimmed by 7 bases and 11 bases, with 13 bases remaining between them. CDR3 coding DNA: TGCGCCAGCACCTCGTCCGCGGGGCAGTATTTT. This encodes CASTSSAGQYF.

In its sample, this clone was seen a few times. This rearrangement joins TRBV5-6 to TRBJ2-5; 7 bases line up with TRBD1. The DNA matches TRBJ2-7 better at its end, which makes the J call doubtful. The CDR3 runs 13 residues. In germline, CDR1 is SGHDT, CDR2 YYEEEE. CDR3 protein: CASSYGTAYEQYF. As DNA, the CDR3 is TGTGCCAGCAGCTATGGGACAGCCTACGAGCAGTACTTC.

The CDR3 reads CASSMGGALTTGELFF. CDR3 coding DNA: TGTGCCAGTAGTATGGGGGGGGCACTAACCACCGGGGAGCTGTTTTTT. The V and J genes are TRBV19 and TRBJ2-2, with D maybe TRBD2 (7 bases). Germline values: CDR1 LNHDA, CDR2 SQIVND (reference sequence). The CDR3 is made up of 16 amino acids. V lost 3 bases, J lost 4 bases, and 15 bases lay in between.

For the CDR3, the DNA is TGTGCCAGCTCACCGGTAGCTAATGAGCAGTTCTTC. Translating gives CASSPVANEQFF. The chain has TRBV18 and TRBJ2-1, with D unclear. V was shortened by 3 bases and J by 7 bases, with 7 bases between the two germline ends. CDR3 length: 12 amino acids. Germline CDR1 KGHSH, CDR2 LQKENI.

This rearrangement joins TRBV5-6 to TRBJ2-7; no definite D call. Trimming took 0 bases from V and 5 from J, leaving 9 bases between them. The CDR3 runs to 13 residues. CDR1 SGHDT and CDR2 YYEEEE come from the germline V gene. The CDR3 loop is CASSLASGDEQYF. The CDR3 nucleotides read TGTGCCAGCAGCTTGGCCTCTGGAGACGAGCAGTACTTC.

The CDR3 is CASSTGTGIYEQYF. CDR3 nucleotides: TGTGCCAGCAGCACCGGGACAGGGATCTACGAGCAGTACTTC. The genes are TRBV5-4 and TRBJ2-7, with 9 positions matching TRBD1. There are 14 residues in the CDR3. Germline values: CDR1 SGHNT, CDR2 YYREEE (reference sequence). Trimming took 4 bases from V and 3 from J; bases not matched to a gene: 5. Full variable domain (missing parts from reference TRBV5-4 and TRBJ2-7): ETGVTQSPTHLIKTRGQQVTLRCSSQSGHNTVSWYQQALGQGPQFIFQYYREEENGRGNFPPRFSGLQFPNYSSELNVNALELDDSALYLCASSTGTGIYEQYFGPGTRLTVT.

This sequence joins TRBV10-1 and TRBJ2-7; maybe TRBD2 (6 bases). The CDR3 sequence is 12 residues long. Trimming removed 9 bases at V and 0 bases at J, with 9 bases between. The germline gives CDR1 WNHNN, CDR2 SYGVQD (reference sequence). DNA of the CDR3: TGCGCCAGTTCGGGGGACTCCTACGAGCAGTACTTC. This codes for CASSGDSYEQYF.

For the CDR3, the DNA is TGTGCCAGCAGCTTATTGGGGACAGGCGGAAACACCATATATTTT. Residues: CASSLLGTGGNTIYF. This chain uses TRBV11-2 with TRBJ1-3; 8 nucleotides agree with TRBD1. The J segment lost 4 bases and the V segment lost 2 bases, leaving 4 bases of the junction unmatched. This CDR3 contains 15 residues. Germline V CDR1 and CDR2: SGHAT, FQNNGV.

The rearrangement joins TRBV7-8 to TRBJ1-1; 9 positions agree with TRBD1. Germline lookup yields CDR1 SGHVS and CDR2 FQNEAQ. V shed 1 base and J 2 bases; nucleotides not matched to a gene: 5. The CDR3 runs 16 residues. In DNA form, the CDR3 reads TGTGCCAGCAGCTTAGACCCGACAGGGGGAAACACTGAAGCTTTCTTT. It encodes CASSLDPTGGNTEAFF.

The gene calls are TRBV6-5 and TRBJ2-3, with 9 bases that match TRBD2. The CDR3 runs to 15 residues. Trimming took 6 bases from V and 3 from J; bases not matched to a gene: 7. CDR1 is MNHEY, CDR2 SVGAGI, per germline. CDR3 bases: TGTGCCAGCAGCCCCGGGACTAGCATAACAGATACGCAGTATTTT. It encodes CASSPGTSITDTQYF.

The chain combines TRBV29-1 with TRBJ1-2; 10 bases are shared with TRBD1. Losses at the gene ends were 3 bases for V and 4 bases for J; bases not matched to a gene: 11. Germline V lookup: CDR1 SQVTM, CDR2 ANQGSEA. The CDR3 consists of 16 residues. This chain's CDR3 is CSVDPGATGGSYGYTF. The CDR3 region has the DNA TGCAGCGTTGACCCCGGCGCGACAGGGGGCAGCTATGGCTACACCTTC.

CDR3 coding DNA: TGTGCCAGCAGCTCCGCGGACAGATACAATGAGCAGTTCTTC. It specifies CASSSADRYNEQFF. The chain carries TRBV13 and TRBJ2-1; TRBD1 is a possible D gene (6 bases). Germline-derived CDR1 and CDR2 are PRHDT and FYEKMQ (reference sequence). V was trimmed by 4 bases and J by 4 bases, leaving 11 bases between them. This CDR3 contains 14 residues.